This T cell receptor (beta chain) derives from a study of monozygotic twins with inflammatory bowel disease. CDR3 length equals 13 residues. CDR1 is MNHEY and CDR2 is SVGAGI in the germline V gene. TCRdb reworked the 5' RACE reads into one entry per CDR3 protein, no DNA. Its clone listing holds 300,000 to 350,000 distinct CDR3 sequences. The rearrangement joins TRBV6-5 to TRBJ2-1; checking the TCRdb D call of TRBD1 is not possible without DNA. Material for sequencing was blood. This sequence originates from a human donor with ulcerative colitis or Crohn's disease, or a healthy co-twin of an affected twin (not recorded which). CDR3 loop: CASSSGTDNEQFF.